This T cell receptor (beta chain) was captured in a study of blood T cell repertoires in COVID-19. Study-level information: Acute and convalescent COVID-19 samples came from the United States, Italy and Spain. In each case, the material was cDNA or gDNA derived from T cells, B-cell-depleted T cells, or PBMCs.

This CDR3 is built from 15 residues. CDR1 is MNHEY, CDR2 SVGAGI, per germline. Losses at the gene ends were 8 bases for V and 0 bases for J; bases not matched to a gene: 9. Authors' data handling: Amplification with reference gene primers provided the estimates of nucleated cell counts. Some clones are missing from TCRdb's copy, which holds only in-frame ones; the method was immunoSEQ multiplex PCR. V and J calls and clone size are as listed in that table; D and trimming were resolved from the DNA. The data hold 250,000 to 350,000 clones, with roughly 90% observed a single time. V is TRBV6-5 and J is TRBJ2-5, with 7 positions matching TRBD2. Sequences were obtained from peripheral blood. This clonotype was sampled from a man aged 18 to 35 who had recovered from COVID-19. The CDR3 loop reads CASSHGGNYQETQYF. The CDR3 DNA reads as TGTGCCAGCTCCCACGGGGGGAACTACCAAGAGACCCAGTACTTC.